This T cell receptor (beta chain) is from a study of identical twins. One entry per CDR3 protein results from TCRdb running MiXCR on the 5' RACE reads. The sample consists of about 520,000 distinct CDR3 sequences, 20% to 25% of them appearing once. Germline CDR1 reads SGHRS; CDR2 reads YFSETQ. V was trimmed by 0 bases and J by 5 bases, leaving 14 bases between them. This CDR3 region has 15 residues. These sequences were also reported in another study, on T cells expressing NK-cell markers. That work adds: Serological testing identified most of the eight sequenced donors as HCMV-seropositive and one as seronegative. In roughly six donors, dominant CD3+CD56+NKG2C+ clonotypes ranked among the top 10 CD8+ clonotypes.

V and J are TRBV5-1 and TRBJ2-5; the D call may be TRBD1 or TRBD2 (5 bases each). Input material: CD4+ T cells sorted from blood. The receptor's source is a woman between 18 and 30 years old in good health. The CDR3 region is CASSLARAGMETQYF. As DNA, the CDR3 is TGCGCCAGCAGCTTGGCGAGGGCAGGGATGGAGACCCAGTACTTC.